This is a list of T cell receptor beta chains from one sample in a study of blood T cell repertoires in COVID-19. Clones were sequenced by immunoSEQ multiplex PCR, and TCRdb holds only the in-frame ones, with some missing. The sample yields 210,000 or so clones, about 80% seen once. The source material was peripheral blood. The source of these receptors is a woman aged 80 or over with COVID-19, enrolled during active disease. CDR3s include the opening cysteine and the closing phenylalanine or tryptophan. The order of the fields is clone size, J gene, D gene, V gene, CDR3 protein, CDR3 DNA. The D gene is left open where the match is weak. Part of the rows lack a size; the others show once, few, many or a class for expanded clones.

- TRBJ2-5 TRBD2 TRBV3-1/TRBV3-2 CASSQRGGGALETQYF TGTGCCAGCAGCCAACGGGGCGGGGGGGCCCTAGAGACCCAGTACTTC
- TRBJ2-1 TRBD2 TRBV5-1 CASSFLAGESDEQFF TGCGCCAGCAGCTTCCTAGCGGGAGAAAGCGATGAGCAGTTCTTC
- TRBJ2-2 - TRBV3-1/TRBV3-2 CASSQMRNTGELFF TGTGCCAGCAGCCAAATGAGGAACACCGGGGAGCTGTTTTTT
- TRBJ1-2 TRBD1 TRBV2 CVSTEQGGYTF TGTGTCAGCACTGAACAGGGGGGCTACACCTTC
- TRBJ1-5 - TRBV5-1 CASSPGMANNQPQHF TGCGCCAGCAGCCCGGGGATGGCGAACAATCAGCCCCAGCATTTT
- TRBJ1-2 - TRBV3-1/TRBV3-2 CASSLLGLTYGYTF TGTGCCAGCAGCCTCCTGGGACTTACGTATGGCTACACCTTC
- TRBJ1-6 - TRBV3-1/TRBV3-2 CASSQPSSYNSPLHF TGTGCCAGCAGCCAACCCAGCTCCTATAATTCACCCCTCCACTTT
- TRBJ1-5 TRBD1 TRBV28 CASSLQGEGNQPQHF TGTGCCAGCAGTTTACAGGGGGAGGGCAATCAGCCCCAGCATTTT
- TRBJ1-5 TRBD1 TRBV19 CASSIGTVGQPQHF TGTGCCAGTAGTATTGGGACAGTTGGGCAGCCCCAGCATTTT
- TRBJ1-1 - TRBV25-1 CASSESESGAFF TGTGCCAGCAGTGAGAGCGAATCTGGAGCTTTCTTT
- TRBJ1-6 - TRBV5-1 CASSLGGQSGITLHF TGCGCCAGCAGCTTGGGAGGACAGTCGGGGATCACCCTCCACTTT
- TRBJ1-6 TRBD1 TRBV11-2 CASSPRQGGSPLHF TGTGCCAGCAGCCCACGACAGGGCGGATCACCCCTCCACTTT
- TRBJ2-1 - TRBV29-1 CSVAARGSYNEQFF TGCAGCGTTGCTGCCAGGGGATCCTACAATGAGCAGTTCTTC
few TRBJ2-1 TRBD1 TRBV6-6 CASRSLGQGRNEQFF TGTGCCAGCAGGTCCCTTGGACAGGGGAGGAATGAGCAGTTCTTC
- TRBJ2-5 TRBD2 TRBV6-2/TRBV6-3 CASSTHWRESVKETQYF TGTGCCAGCAGTACCCACTGGCGGGAGTCAGTTAAGGAGACCCAGTACTTC
- TRBJ2-1 TRBD2 TRBV7-9 CASSSYSGSNEQFF TGTGCCAGCAGCTCCTATAGCGGGAGTAATGAGCAGTTCTTC
- TRBJ2-1 - TRBV18 CASSSSPGPYNEQFF TGTGCCAGCTCGAGTAGCCCCGGCCCCTACAATGAGCAGTTCTTC
- TRBJ2-1 TRBD2 TRBV5-1 CASSATSGGRYNEQFF TGCGCCAGCAGCGCCACTAGCGGGGGGCGTTACAATGAGCAGTTCTTC
- TRBJ2-5 TRBD1 TRBV25-1 CASSARQGQETQYF TGTGCCAGCAGTGCGCGACAGGGACAAGAGACCCAGTACTTC
- TRBJ2-3 TRBD2 TRBV24-1 CATTSSGTSGDTQYF TGTGCCACCACATCATCTGGGACTAGCGGAGATACGCAGTATTTT
- TRBJ2-7 TRBD1 TRBV7-2 CASSFGTGDEQYF TGTGCCAGCAGCTTCGGGACAGGGGACGAGCAGTACTTC
- TRBJ1-2 - TRBV10-3 CAISDEGAYYGYTF TGTGCCATCAGTGATGAAGGGGCCTACTATGGCTACACCTTC
- TRBJ1-2 - TRBV2 CASTLSRYTF TGTGCCAGCACCCTCAGTCGCTACACCTTC
- TRBJ1-3 - TRBV4-1 CASSQPLEDIRNTIYF TGCGCCAGCAGCCAACCCCTAGAGGACATAAGAAACACCATATATTTT
- TRBJ2-5 TRBD2 TRBV19 CATRLAGLQETQYF TGTGCCACCCGACTAGCGGGGCTCCAAGAGACCCAGTACTTC
- TRBJ2-7 - TRBV6-6 CASSYTYEQYF TGTGCCAGCAGTTATACCTACGAGCAGTACTTC
- TRBJ1-5 - TRBV11-2 CASSPMRNQPQHF TGTGCCAGCAGCCCAATGAGGAATCAGCCCCAGCATTTT
- TRBJ2-6 - TRBV5-4 CASSKGGALGANVLTF TGTGCCAGCAGCAAGGGGGGGGCGCTTGGGGCCAACGTCCTGACTTTC
few TRBJ2-7 - TRBV18 CASSPLGSAAGTYEQYF TGTGCCAGCTCACCGCTCGGGTCCGCGGCAGGGACCTACGAGCAGTACTTC
many TRBJ2-1 - TRBV9 CASSVAPRGSYNEQFF TGTGCCAGCAGCGTAGCCCCGCGTGGCTCCTACAATGAGCAGTTCTTC
- TRBJ2-7 TRBD1 TRBV28 CASSLTGPYEQYF TGTGCCAGCAGTTTGACAGGGCCCTACGAGCAGTACTTC
- TRBJ1-2 - TRBV7-9 CASSLDSGGANTYGYTF TGTGCCAGCAGCTTAGACTCCGGAGGGGCCAATACCTATGGCTACACCTTC
- TRBJ1-4 - TRBV7-2 CASNRVGEKLFF TGTGCCAGCAACAGGGTGGGGGAAAAACTGTTTTTT
- TRBJ1-4 TRBD1 TRBV19 CASKGVAGGEEKLFF TGTGCCAGTAAGGGCGTCGCAGGGGGCGAGGAAAAACTGTTTTTT
- TRBJ2-7 - TRBV6-5 CASTSVYEQYF TGTGCCAGCACCTCGGTATACGAGCAGTACTTC
- TRBJ2-5 TRBD2 TRBV7-8 CASSSSWTSGGETQYF TGTGCCAGCAGCTCCTCTTGGACTAGCGGGGGGGAGACCCAGTACTTC
- TRBJ2-7 TRBD1 TRBV7-9 CASSPQTGSSYEQYF TGTGCCAGCAGCCCTCAGACAGGGAGCTCCTACGAGCAGTACTTC
- TRBJ2-1 - TRBV20-1 CSASSFSGSSYNEQFF TGCAGTGCTAGTTCTTTTAGCGGAAGCTCCTACAATGAGCAGTTCTTC
- TRBJ2-2 TRBD2 TRBV5-5 CASSLRVAGGNTGELFF TGTGCCAGCAGCTTGAGAGTAGCGGGAGGCAACACCGGGGAGCTGTTTTTT
- TRBJ1-5 TRBD1 TRBV6-6 CASSQGASGPQHF TGTGCCAGCAGCCAGGGGGCCTCAGGGCCCCAGCATTTT
- TRBJ2-3 - TRBV19 CASSRTDTQYF TGTGCCAGTAGTCGGACAGATACGCAGTATTTT
- TRBJ2-5 - TRBV5-1 CASSSQGGETQYF TGCGCCAGCAGCTCCCAGGGGGGAGAGACCCAGTACTTC
- TRBJ2-2 TRBD2 TRBV3-1/TRBV3-2 CASSLRLAVGPGELFF TGTGCCAGCAGCCTCCGACTAGCGGTGGGTCCCGGGGAGCTGTTTTTT
- TRBJ2-1 TRBD2 TRBV5-1 CASSLGLASDEQFF TGCGCCAGCAGCCTGGGACTAGCGAGCGATGAGCAGTTCTTC
- TRBJ2-1 - TRBV6-1 CASSEIIRGEQFF TGTGCCAGCAGTGAAATTATAAGGGGGGAGCAGTTCTTC
- TRBJ2-7 TRBD1 TRBV5-1 CASTWGDRSSYEQYF TGCGCCAGCACCTGGGGGGACAGGAGCTCCTACGAGCAGTACTTC